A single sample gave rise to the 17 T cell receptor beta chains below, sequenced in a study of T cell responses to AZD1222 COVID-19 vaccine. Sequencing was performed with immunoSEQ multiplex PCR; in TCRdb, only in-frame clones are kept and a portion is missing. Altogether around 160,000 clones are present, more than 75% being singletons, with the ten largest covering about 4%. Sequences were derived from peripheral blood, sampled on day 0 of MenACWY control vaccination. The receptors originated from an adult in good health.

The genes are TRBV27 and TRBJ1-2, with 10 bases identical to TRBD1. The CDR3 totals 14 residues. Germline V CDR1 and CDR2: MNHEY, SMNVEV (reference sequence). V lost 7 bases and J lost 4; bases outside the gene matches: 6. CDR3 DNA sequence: TGTGCCAGCAAACCGGGACAGGGGCGCTATGGCTACACCTTC. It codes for CASKPGQGRYGYTF.

The CDR3 region has the DNA TGTGCCAGCAGCCCCGGGGGGGGGCTAATAAACGAGCAGTACGTC. Translation gives CASSPGGGLINEQYV. The genes are TRBV7-8 and TRBJ2-7; 8 bases agree with TRBD2. The CDR3 contains 15 residues. After removal of 5 bases from V and 5 bases from J, the junction contained 11 bases not matched to a gene. CDR1 and CDR2 from the germline V gene are SGHVS and FQNEAQ.

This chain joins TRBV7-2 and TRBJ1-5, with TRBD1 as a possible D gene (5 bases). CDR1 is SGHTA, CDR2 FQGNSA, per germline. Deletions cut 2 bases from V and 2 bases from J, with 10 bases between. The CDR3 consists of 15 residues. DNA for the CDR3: TGTGCCAGCAGCTTACAGGGTGGCGGCAATCAGCCCCAGCATTTT. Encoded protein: CASSLQGGGNQPQHF.

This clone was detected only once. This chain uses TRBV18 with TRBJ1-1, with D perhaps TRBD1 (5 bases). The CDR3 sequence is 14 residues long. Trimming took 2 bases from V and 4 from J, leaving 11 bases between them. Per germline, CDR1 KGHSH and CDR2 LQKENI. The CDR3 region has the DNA TGTGCCAGCTCACCAACGGGGGGTAGCACTGAAGCTTTCTTT. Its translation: CASSPTGGSTEAFF.

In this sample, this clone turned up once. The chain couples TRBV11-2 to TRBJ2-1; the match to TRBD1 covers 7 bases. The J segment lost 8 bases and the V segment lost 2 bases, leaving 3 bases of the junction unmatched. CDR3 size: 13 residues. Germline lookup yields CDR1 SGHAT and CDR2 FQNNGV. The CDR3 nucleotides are TGTGCCAGCAGCTTAAACAGGGGCGATGAGCAGTTCTTC. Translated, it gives CASSLNRGDEQFF.

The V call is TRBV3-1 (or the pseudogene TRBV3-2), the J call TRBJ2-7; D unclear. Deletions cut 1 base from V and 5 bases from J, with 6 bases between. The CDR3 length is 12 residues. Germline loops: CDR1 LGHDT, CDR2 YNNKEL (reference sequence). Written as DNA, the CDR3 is TGTGCCAGCAGCCAAGGAAGGCACGAGCAGTACTTC. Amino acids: CASSQGRHEQYF.

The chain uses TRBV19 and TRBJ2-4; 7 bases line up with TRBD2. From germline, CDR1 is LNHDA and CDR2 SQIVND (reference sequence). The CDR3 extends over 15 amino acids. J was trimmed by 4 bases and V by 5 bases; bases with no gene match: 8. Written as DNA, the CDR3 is TGTGCCAGTAGTCGGGCCCCGGGGGGTAAAAACATTCAGTACTTC. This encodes CASSRAPGGKNIQYF.

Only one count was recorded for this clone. This CDR3 is CASSLKGIMEQYF. The CDR3 DNA reads as TGTGCCAGCAGCTTAAAAGGTATTATGGAGCAGTACTTC. J is TRBJ2-7 and V is TRBV7-2; D unresolved. Per germline, CDR1 SGHTA and CDR2 FQGNSA. CDR3 length equals 13 residues. V lost 2 bases to trimming and J lost 7 bases, with 12 bases between them.

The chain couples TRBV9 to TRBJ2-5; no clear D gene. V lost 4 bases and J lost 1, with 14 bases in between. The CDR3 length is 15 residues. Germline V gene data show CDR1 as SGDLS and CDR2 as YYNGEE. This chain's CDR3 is CASSPRSTRQETQYF. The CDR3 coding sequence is TGTGCCAGCAGCCCCCGGTCTACCCGCCAAGAGACCCAGTACTTC.

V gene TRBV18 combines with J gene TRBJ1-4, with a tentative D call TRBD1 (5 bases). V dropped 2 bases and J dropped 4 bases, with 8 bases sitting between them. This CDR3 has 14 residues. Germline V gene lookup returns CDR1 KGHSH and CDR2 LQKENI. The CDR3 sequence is CASSPGQGNEKLFF. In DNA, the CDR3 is TGTGCCAGCTCACCAGGGCAGGGTAATGAAAAACTGTTTTTT.

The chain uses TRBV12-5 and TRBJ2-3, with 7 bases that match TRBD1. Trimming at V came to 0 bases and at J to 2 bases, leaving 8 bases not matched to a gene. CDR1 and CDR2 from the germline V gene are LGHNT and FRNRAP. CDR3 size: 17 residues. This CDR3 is CASGLVGATGTTDTQYF. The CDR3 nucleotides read TGTGCTAGTGGTTTGGTAGGGGCGACAGGGACCACAGATACGCAGTATTTT.

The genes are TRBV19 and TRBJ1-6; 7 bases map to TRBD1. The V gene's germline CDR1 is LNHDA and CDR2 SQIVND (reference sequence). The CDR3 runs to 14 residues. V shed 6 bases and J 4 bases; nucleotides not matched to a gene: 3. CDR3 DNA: TGTGCCAGTAGGTGGGACAGATATAATTCACCCCTCCACTTT. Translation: CASRWDRYNSPLHF. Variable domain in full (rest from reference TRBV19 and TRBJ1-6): DGGITQSPKYLFRKEGQNVTLSCEQNLNHDAMYWYRQDPGQGLRLIYYSQIVNDFQKGDIAEGYSVSREKKESFPLTVTSAQKNPTAFYLCASRWDRYNSPLHFGNGTRLTVT.

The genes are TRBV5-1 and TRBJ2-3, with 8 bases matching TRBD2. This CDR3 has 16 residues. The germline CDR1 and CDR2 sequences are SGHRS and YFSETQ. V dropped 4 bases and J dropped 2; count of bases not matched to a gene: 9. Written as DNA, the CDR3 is TGCGCCAGCAGCCGTGCACGGGGGGGTGACACAGATACGCAGTATTTT. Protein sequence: CASSRARGGDTDTQYF.

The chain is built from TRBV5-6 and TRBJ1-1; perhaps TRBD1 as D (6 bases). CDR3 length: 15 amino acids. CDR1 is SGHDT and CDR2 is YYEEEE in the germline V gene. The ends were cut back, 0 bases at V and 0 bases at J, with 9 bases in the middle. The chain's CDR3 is CASSLAGTLNTEAFF. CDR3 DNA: TGTGCCAGCAGCTTGGCCGGGACACTGAACACTGAAGCTTTCTTT.

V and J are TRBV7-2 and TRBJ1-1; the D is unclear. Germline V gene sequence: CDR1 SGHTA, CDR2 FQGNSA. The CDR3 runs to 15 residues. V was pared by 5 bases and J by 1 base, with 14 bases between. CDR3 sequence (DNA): TGTGCCAGCAGCCTACTTGAGGGTGGGAACACTGAAGCTTTCTTT. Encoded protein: CASSLLEGGNTEAFF.

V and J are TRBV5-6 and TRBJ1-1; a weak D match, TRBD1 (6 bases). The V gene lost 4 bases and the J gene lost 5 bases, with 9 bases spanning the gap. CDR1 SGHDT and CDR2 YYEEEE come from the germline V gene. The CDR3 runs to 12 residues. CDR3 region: CASSRQDTEAFF. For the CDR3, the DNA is TGTGCCAGCAGCCGACAGGATACTGAAGCTTTCTTT.

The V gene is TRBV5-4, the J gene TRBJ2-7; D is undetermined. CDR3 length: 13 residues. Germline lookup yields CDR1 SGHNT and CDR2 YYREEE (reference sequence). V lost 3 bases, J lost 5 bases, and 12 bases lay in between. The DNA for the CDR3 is TGTGCCAGCAGCTCCCCTAGTGTCAACGAGCAGTACTTC. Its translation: CASSSPSVNEQYF.